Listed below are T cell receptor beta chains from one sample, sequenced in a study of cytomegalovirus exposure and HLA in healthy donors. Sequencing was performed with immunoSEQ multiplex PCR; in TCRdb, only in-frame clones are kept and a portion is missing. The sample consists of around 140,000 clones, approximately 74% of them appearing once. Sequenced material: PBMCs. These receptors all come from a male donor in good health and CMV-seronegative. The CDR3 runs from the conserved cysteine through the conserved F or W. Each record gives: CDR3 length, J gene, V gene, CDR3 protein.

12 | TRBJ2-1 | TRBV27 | CASSQTLNEQFF
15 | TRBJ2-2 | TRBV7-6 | CASSLMGGNTGELFF
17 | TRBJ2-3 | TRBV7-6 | CASSLVTSGIGTDTQYF
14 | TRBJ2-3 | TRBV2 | CASFSRVNTDTQYF
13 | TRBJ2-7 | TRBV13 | CASSYRGIYEQYF
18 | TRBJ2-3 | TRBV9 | CASSVRGLAGGGADTQYF
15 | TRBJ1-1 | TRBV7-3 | CASSSQGAVNTEAFF
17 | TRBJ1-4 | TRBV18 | CASSRLPPETTNEKLFF
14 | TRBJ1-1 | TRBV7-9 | CSSSLESLNTEAFF
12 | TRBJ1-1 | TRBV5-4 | CASSLATSSGEF
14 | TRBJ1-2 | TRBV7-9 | CSSSLGGGFYGYTF
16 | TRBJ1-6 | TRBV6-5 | CASSYSAGGVDSPLHF
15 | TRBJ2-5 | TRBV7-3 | CASSLTGGRGETQYF
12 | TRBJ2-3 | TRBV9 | CASSVGGDTQYF
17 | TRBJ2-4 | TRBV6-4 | CASEGSGRAIAKNIQYF
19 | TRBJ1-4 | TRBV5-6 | CASSLRPGQGVRVPEKLFF
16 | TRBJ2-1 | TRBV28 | CASSLPGTSSYNEQFF
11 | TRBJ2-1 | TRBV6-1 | CASTRRDEQFF
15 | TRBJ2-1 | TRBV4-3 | CASSLDRGPNNEQFF
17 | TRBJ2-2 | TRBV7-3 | CASSPSRDYSGTGELFF
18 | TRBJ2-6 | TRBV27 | CASSLFRDRASGANVLTF
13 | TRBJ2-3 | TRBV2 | CASSPANTDTQYF
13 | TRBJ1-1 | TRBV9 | CASSPGGGAEAFF
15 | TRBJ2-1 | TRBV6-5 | CASSYSTGGPQEQFF
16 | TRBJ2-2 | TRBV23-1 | CASSRESQGSTGELFF
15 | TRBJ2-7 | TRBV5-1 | CASSLGLAGSYEQYF
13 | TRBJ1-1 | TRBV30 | CAWSVLRQGIGFF
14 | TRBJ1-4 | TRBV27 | CASAPGQGYEKLFF
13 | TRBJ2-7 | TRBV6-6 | CASRDSKTYEQYF
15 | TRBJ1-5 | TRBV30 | CAWSKGAAGNQPQHF
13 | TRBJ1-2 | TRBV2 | CASSEEQIYGYTF
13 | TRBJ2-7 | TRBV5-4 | CASSHGGYYEQYF
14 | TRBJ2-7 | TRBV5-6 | CASSSTKTPYEQYF
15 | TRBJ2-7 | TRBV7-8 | CASSSPDRAGYEQYF
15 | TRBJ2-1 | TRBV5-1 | CASSLGDRQLNEQFF
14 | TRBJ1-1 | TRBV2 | CASRKQGVGTEAFF
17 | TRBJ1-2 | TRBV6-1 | CASSERWGQGNNYGYTF
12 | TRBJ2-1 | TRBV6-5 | CASSATGLEQFF
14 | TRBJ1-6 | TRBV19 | CASSTGQGASPLHF
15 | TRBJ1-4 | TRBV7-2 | CASSPWTGWGEKLFF
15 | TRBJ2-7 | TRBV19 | CASSMPGQGIHEQYF
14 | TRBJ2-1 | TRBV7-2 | CASRSGTSGSEQFF
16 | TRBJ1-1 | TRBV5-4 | CASSSWTGEKGTEAFF
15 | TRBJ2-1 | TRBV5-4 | CASSLGGGALNEQFF
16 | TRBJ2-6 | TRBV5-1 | CASSPTGYSGANVLTF
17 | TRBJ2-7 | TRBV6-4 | CASSDLGLAGGHYEQYF
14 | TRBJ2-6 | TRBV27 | CASSSGAGANVLTF
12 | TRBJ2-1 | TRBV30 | CAWSQIYNEQFF
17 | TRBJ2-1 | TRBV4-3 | CASSQEAPMARQNEQFF
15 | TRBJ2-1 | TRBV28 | CASSSSGSTYNEQFF
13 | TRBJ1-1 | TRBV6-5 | CASSPGAGQKAFF
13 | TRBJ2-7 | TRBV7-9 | CFSKQKTAYEQYF
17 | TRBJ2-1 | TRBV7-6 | CASSLEGGGNSYNEQFF
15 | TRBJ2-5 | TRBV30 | CAWRRAGGAQETQYF
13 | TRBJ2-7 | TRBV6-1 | CASDFWGAYEQYF
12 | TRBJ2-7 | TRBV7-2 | CASSYRGQTQYF
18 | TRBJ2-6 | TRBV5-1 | CASSLVSTRLSGANVLTF
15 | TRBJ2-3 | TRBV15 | CATSREAGGTDTQYF
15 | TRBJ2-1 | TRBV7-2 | CASSLRLAGGGEQFF
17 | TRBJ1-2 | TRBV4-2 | CASSQGTSGDQNYGYTF